This T cell receptor beta chain was obtained from a study of PD-L1 blockade in urothelial cancer. Study-wide context: The median T cell count in blood samples was roughly 140,000.

V shed 4 bases and J 2 bases; nucleotides not matched to a gene: 7. The CDR3 is 16 residues long. Described time point: pretreatment peripheral blood. The repertoire was sequenced with immunoSEQ multiplex PCR; TCRdb's copy has only in-frame clones and lacks some. This sample carries under 70,000 clones, roughly four fifths of them seen once, and the ten largest clones take 1.5% to 2%. The source was PBMCs, collected around atezolizumab (anti-PD-L1) treatment. This clonotype was obtained from a man aged 65 to 85 with urothelial cancer. The chain has TRBV5-3 and TRBJ2-3; 10 nucleotides line up with TRBD1. TRBV5-3 is identified as an open reading frame with a role that is uncertain. The CDR3 loop is CARSEGQGSSTDTQYF. CDR3 DNA: TGTGCCAGAAGCGAGGGACAGGGGTCTTCCACAGATACGCAGTATTTT.